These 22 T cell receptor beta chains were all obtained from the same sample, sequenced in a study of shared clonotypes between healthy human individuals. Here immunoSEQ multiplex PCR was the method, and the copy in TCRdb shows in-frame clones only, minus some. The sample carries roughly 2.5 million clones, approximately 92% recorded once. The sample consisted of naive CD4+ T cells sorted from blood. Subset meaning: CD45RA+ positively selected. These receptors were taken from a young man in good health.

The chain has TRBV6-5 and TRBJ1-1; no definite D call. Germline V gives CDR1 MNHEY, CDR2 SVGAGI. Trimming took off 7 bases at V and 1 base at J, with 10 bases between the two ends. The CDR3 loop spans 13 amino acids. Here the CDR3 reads CASMLARNTEAFF. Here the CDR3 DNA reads TGTGCCAGCATGTTGGCCAGGAACACTGAAGCTTTCTTT.

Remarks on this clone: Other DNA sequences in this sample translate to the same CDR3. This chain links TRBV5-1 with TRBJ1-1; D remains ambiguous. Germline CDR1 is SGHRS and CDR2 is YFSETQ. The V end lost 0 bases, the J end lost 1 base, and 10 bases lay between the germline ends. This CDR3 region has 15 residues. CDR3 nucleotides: TGCGCCAGCAGCTTGGCCGGTCAGACGAACACTGAAGCTTTCTTT. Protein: CASSLAGQTNTEAFF.

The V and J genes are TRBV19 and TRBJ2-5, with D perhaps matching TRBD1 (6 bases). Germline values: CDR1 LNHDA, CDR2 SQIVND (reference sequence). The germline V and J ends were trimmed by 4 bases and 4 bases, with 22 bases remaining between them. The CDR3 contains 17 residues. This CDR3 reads CASSNLRDTRRGETQYF. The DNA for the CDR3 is TGTGCCAGTAGTAACCTCCGGGACACCAGGAGAGGAGAGACCCAGTACTTC.

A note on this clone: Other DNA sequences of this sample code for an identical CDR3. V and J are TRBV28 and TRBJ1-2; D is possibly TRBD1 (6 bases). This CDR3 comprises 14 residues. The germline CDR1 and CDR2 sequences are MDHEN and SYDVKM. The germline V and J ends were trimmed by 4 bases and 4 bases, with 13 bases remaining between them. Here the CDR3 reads CASSSPGGAYGYTF. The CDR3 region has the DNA TGTGCCAGCAGTTCCCCCGGGGGGGCCTATGGCTACACCTTC.

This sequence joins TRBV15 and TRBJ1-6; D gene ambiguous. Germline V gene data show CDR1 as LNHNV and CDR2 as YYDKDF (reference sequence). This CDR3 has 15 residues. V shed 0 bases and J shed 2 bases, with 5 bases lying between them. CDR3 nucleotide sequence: TGTGCCACCAGCAGAGACTGGCCCTATAATTCACCCCTCCACTTT. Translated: CATSRDWPYNSPLHF. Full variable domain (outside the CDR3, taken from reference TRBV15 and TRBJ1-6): DAMVIQNPRYQVTQFGKPVTLSCSQTLNHNVMYWYQQKSSQAPKLLFHYYDKDFNNEADTPDNFQSRRPNTSFCFLDIRSPGLGDTAMYLCATSRDWPYNSPLHFGNGTRLTVT.

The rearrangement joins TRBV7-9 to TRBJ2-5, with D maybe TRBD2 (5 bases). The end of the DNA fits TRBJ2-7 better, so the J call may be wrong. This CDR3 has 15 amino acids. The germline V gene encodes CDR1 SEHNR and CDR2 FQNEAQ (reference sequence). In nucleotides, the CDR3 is TGTGCCAGCACCCCGAGGACTGTCGGAACCTACGAGCAGTACTTC. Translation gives CASTPRTVGTYEQYF.

In DNA form, the CDR3 reads TGCGCCAGCAGCTTGGGGGGACTTAGCGGCACAGATACGCAGTATTTT. It codes for CASSLGGLSGTDTQYF. The J gene is TRBJ2-3, the V gene TRBV5-1; tentatively, D is TRBD2 (6 bases). There are 16 residues in the CDR3. With 0 bases removed from V and 1 base from J, the gap between germline ends came to 12 bases. Germline values: CDR1 SGHRS, CDR2 YFSETQ.

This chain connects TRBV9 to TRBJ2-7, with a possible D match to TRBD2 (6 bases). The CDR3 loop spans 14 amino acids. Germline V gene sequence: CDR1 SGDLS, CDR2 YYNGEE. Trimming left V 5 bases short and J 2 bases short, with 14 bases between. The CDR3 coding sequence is TGTGCCAGCAGTCGTCTCGGGGAGGCCTACGAGCAGTACTTC. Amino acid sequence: CASSRLGEAYEQYF.

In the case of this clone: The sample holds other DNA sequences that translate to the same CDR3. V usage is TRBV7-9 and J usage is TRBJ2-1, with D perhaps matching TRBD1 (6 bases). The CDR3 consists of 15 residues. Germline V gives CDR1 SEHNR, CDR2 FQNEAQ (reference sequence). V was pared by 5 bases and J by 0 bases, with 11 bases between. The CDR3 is CASSPSRGSYNEQFF. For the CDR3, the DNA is TGTGCCAGCAGCCCCAGCAGGGGCTCCTACAATGAGCAGTTCTTC.

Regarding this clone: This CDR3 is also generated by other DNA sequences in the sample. In DNA, the CDR3 is TGCGCCAGCAGCCAATCCGATACGCAGTATTTT. Translating gives CASSQSDTQYF. The rearrangement joins TRBV4-1 to TRBJ2-3; D not resolved. CDR3 length: 11 amino acids. V dropped 2 bases and J dropped 6 bases, with 3 bases sitting between them. Germline CDR1 and CDR2: MGHRA and YSYEKL.

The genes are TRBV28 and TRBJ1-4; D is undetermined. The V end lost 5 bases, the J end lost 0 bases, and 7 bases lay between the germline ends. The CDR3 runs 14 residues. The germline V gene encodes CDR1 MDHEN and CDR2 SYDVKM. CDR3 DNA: TGTGCCAGCAGTAACGTTGCAACTAATGAAAAACTGTTTTTT. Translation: CASSNVATNEKLFF.

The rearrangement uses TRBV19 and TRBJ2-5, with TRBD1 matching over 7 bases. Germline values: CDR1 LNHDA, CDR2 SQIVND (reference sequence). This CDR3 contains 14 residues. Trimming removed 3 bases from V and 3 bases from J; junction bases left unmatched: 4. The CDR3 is CASSIGQGEETQYF. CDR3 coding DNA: TGTGCCAGTAGTATCGGGCAGGGGGAAGAGACCCAGTACTTC. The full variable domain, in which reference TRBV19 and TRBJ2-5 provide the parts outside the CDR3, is DGGITQSPKYLFRKEGQNVTLSCEQNLNHDAMYWYRQDPGQGLRLIYYSQIVNDFQKGDIAEGYSVSREKKESFPLTVTSAQKNPTAFYLCASSIGQGEETQYFGPGTRLLVL.

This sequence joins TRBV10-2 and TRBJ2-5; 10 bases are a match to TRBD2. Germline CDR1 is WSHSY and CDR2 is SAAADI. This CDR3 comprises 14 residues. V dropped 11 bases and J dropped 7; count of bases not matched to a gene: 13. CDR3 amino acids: CACRESGGATTQYF. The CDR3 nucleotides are TGCGCCTGCCGGGAGAGCGGGGGGGCCACGACCCAGTACTTC.

In DNA form, the CDR3 reads TGTGCCAGCAGTGGGCGGGAGGGCCGCGTCGGAGATACGCAGTATTTT. Residues: CASSGREGRVGDTQYF. The chain couples TRBV2 to TRBJ2-3; 9 bases match TRBD2. The CDR3 spans 16 residues. With V trimmed by 4 bases and J by 5 bases, 10 bases remained unmatched. From germline, CDR1 is SNHLY and CDR2 FYNNEI.

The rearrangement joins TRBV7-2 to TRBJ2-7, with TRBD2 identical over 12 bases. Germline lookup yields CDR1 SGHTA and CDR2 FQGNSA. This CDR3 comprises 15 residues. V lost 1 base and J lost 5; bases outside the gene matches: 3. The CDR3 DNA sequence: TGTGCCAGCAGCTTAGGACTAGCGGGAGAAGACGAGCAGTACTTC. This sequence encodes CASSLGLAGEDEQYF.

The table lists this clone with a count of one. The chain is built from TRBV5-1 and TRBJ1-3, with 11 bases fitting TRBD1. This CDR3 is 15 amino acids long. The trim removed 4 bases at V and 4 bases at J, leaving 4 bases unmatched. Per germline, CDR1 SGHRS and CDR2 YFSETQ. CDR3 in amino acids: CASSDRDRGGNTIYF. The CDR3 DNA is TGCGCCAGCAGCGACCGGGACAGGGGGGGAAACACCATATATTTT.

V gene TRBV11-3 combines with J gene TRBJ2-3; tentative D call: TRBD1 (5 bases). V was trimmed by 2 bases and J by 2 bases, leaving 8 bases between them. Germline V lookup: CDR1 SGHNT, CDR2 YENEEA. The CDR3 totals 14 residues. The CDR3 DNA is TGTGCCAGCAGCTTACAAGGGGCCACAGATACGCAGTATTTT. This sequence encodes CASSLQGATDTQYF.

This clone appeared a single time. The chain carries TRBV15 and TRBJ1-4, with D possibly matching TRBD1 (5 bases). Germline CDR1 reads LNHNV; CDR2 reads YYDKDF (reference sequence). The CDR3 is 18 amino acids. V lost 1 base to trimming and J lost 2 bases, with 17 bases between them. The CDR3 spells CATSRAPGRIVTNEKLFF. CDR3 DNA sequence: TGTGCCACCAGCAGAGCTCCGGGGCGAATCGTCACTAATGAAAAACTGTTTTTT. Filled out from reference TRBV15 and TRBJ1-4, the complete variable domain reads DAMVIQNPRYQVTQFGKPVTLSCSQTLNHNVMYWYQQKSSQAPKLLFHYYDKDFNNEADTPDNFQSRRPNTSFCFLDIRSPGLGDTAMYLCATSRAPGRIVTNEKLFFGSGTQLSVL.

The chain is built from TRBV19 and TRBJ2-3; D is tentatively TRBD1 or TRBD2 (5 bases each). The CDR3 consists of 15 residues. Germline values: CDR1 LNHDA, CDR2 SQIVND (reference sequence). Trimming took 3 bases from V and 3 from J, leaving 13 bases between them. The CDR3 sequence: CASSITGAGTDTQYF. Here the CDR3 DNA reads TGTGCCAGTAGTATCACCGGGGCAGGTACAGATACGCAGTATTTT.

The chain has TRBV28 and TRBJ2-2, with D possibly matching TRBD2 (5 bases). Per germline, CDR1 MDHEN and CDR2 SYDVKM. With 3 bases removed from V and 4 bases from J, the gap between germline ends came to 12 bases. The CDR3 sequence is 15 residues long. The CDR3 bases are TGTGCCAGCAGTTTCGAGGGCCGGGTCACCGGGGAGCTGTTTTTT. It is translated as CASSFEGRVTGELFF.

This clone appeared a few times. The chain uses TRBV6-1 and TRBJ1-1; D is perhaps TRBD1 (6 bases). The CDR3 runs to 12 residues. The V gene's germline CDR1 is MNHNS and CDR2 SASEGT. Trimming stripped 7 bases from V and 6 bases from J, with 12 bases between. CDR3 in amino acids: CASTGGRPEAFF. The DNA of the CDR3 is TGTGCCAGCACCGGGGGCAGGCCTGAAGCTTTCTTT.

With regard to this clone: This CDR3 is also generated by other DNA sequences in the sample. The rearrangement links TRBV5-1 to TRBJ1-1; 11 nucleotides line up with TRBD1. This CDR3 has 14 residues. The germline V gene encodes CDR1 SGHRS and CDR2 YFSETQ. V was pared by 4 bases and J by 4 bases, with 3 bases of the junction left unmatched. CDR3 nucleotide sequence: TGCGCCAGCAGCGGACAGGGGGCGCCCACTGAAGCTTTCTTT. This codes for CASSGQGAPTEAFF.